This TCR beta chain comes out of a study of beta chain features in type 1 diabetes (dated by TCRdb to about 2018). Background on the whole study: Patients and healthy donors did not differ in mean age, gender distribution, total cell number or subset yield. A total of roughly 98,000,000 sorted cells were examined across all samples, and a strong correlation was observed between cell number per subset and RNA yield. In the study, TCRB repertoires of sorted circulating CD4+ T cell subsets from recently diagnosed type 1 diabetes patients were compared with those of matched healthy donors. Naive and central memory subsets were obtained from all 28 donors, but regulatory and stem cell-like memory subsets were isolated from only 8 patients and roughly 8 healthy donors.

Study-wide findings and limitations: Because small numbers of individuals were included in the HLA sub-analyses, any influence of HLA type on TCRB rearrangement was left unresolved. Naive, central memory and regulatory TCRB repertoires appeared to be more alike among patients than among healthy donors. A moderate but significant shortening of TCRB CDR3 length was observed in type 1 diabetes patients in all four CD4+ subsets. PCR might favor shorter templates, but patient and control samples were amplified and corrected together, so any skew would affect both groups equally. At VDJ recombination sites, patients with type 1 diabetes made fewer insertions and deleted more nucleotides, a pattern implying thymic rearrangement abnormalities. Because cDNA was sequenced instead of genomic DNA, activated cells with high expression could be over-represented, although the groups did not differ in activation or CD3 levels.

With respect to this clone: The specificity of this receptor is unknown. Base quality data are lacking; no much larger clone is found one base away.

All of the isolated RNA was reverse transcribed with the High Capacity cDNA Reverse Transcription Kit, so expressed TCRB transcripts were sequenced. Deep immunoSEQ sequencing was performed on naive, central memory and regulatory T cell samples, with an average of about 4 million total reads per sample. Sorted cells were lysed in RLT buffer, and RNA was extracted using DNase-treated RNeasy Micro or Mini kits according to cell number. To prevent cross-contamination, each cell subset was processed individually, whereas patient and healthy donor samples were processed jointly. TCRB sequences were amplified from cDNA with the immunoSEQ multiplex PCR, producing 87-bp fragments spanning the CDR3 region. Sequencing of the amplicons was performed on the Illumina HiSeq platform. The paper's data handling went like this. Synthetic template baselines were used to correct PCR bias computationally, reads within Hamming distance 2 were collapsed, and singletons that could not be merged were discarded. By aligning reads against IMGT, V, D and J genes, CDR3 length, and insertions or deletions at six rearrangement sites were assigned. Within each subset, clonotype counts were normalized to sorted cell number, after which true diversity and Gini coefficients were computed with the tcR R package. The overlap coefficient, calculated on TCRB nucleotide sequences, was used to measure repertoire sharing. Out-of-frame TCRB sequences from naive cells were analyzed to stand in for the pre-selection repertoire. Entries here come from immuneACCESS through TCRdb and include only in-frame sequences with V and J called. Some clones fail to appear in such tables; in the studies checked, an unresolved V gene covers under half of the shortfall, and the cause of the remainder is unknown. For V, J and clone size, that table is used; D and trimming come from the DNA. This sample comprises a few hundred thousand clones, 24% of them detected only once. The ten largest clonotypes hold roughly 0.013% of the sample.

From each donor, a single peripheral blood sample of about 116 mL on average was drawn into heparinised tubes. Using a panel that included CD45RO, CCR7, CD25, CD127, CD95 and CD27, naive, central memory, regulatory and stem cell-like memory CD4+ T cells were sorted on a BD FACSAria II. Purity was above 95% for every sorted population. PBMCs were separated immediately by Lymphoprep density gradient centrifugation and were stained directly, without being cultured. Samples were stained and sorted in pairs, with one healthy donor and one patient per experiment, so that batch effects were minimized. Its CDR3 holds 13 amino acids, cysteine through phenylalanine. Only the CDR3 part of the read is kept: 39 bases, read in frame from the first base.

The chain uses TRBV21-1 and TRBJ2-5; no check of the table's D call, TRBD2, against the DNA was made. TRBV21-1 is shown as a pseudogene. The source is a woman aged 25-40 years with type 1 diabetes. The sample was naive CD4+ T cells from blood. Per the publication, the cell subset or site label means: true naive CD4+ T cells. The CDR3 has the sequence CANLNAGGETQYF. The DNA sequence is as follows: TGTGCCAACCTAAATGCGGGTGGTGAGACCCAGTACTTC.